A selection of T cell receptor beta chains follows, all from one sample in a study. TCRdb redid the calling of the RT-PCR reads with MiXCR, one entry per CDR3 protein. This sample carries approximately 720,000 distinct CDR3 sequences, about 14% of them seen once, and the ten largest clones take roughly 3.6%. Sequencing input: memory CD4+ T cells from blood. The receptors come from a female donor in good health, serving as a healthy control. Each CDR3 is given without its conserved first and last residue. Each record gives: V gene, J gene, CDR3 protein.

>TRBV12-3/TRBV12-4|TRBJ1-1
ASSSFGGITEAF
>TRBV21-1|TRBJ1-1
ASSPTGRMNTEAF
>TRBV20-1|TRBJ2-3
SARLAQGGTDTQY
>TRBV27|TRBJ2-2
ASSYNRGFTGELF
>TRBV20-1|TRBJ1-6
SVEETVSSYNSPLH
>TRBV5-1|TRBJ2-5
ASSLGQAQGTQY
>TRBV20-1|TRBJ2-5
SARVWEAQY
>TRBV29-1|TRBJ1-5
SVSDGVRQPQH
>TRBV20-1|TRBJ1-2
SARVPGTPTNYGYT
>TRBV25-1|TRBJ2-1
ASSDPQGVHNEQF
>TRBV7-3|TRBJ2-2
ASSFRHSNTGELF
>TRBV27|TRBJ2-1
ASSRDRVNAEQF
>TRBV6-6|TRBJ2-7
ASRFPGAPYEQY
>TRBV4-3|TRBJ1-4
ASSQAQGTFEKLF
>TRBV4-1|TRBJ2-7
ASSQEASGRNEQY
>TRBV7-3|TRBJ2-3
ASSFGMPSTDTQY
>TRBV9|TRBJ2-7
ASSVAASSYEQY
>TRBV12-3/TRBV12-4|TRBJ1-5
ASSFWGQPQH
>TRBV24-1|TRBJ1-2
ATSDFGVSGYT
>TRBV20-1|TRBJ2-7
SASGWDEQY
>TRBV20-1|TRBJ2-7
SAMGQGAFYEQY
>TRBV6-5|TRBJ1-1
ASSPRESSNTEAF
>TRBV5-5|TRBJ2-3
ASSFVGGTDTQY
>TRBV20-1|TRBJ2-7
SADRDTLYEQY